What follows is one T cell receptor beta chain and its context. No base-level quality is on record; no much larger clone is a single base apart. This sample also contains other DNA sequences that code for the same CDR3. This sample was taken from a study of tacrolimus-resistant gene-edited T cells for transplant recipients (dated by TCRdb to about 2020). General notes on the study: TCRbeta sequencing compared clonality and clone numbers between expanded FKBP12 knockout and unedited CMV-specific T cell products. Repertoire sequencing was done as a safety check to rule out transformation-driven clonal outgrowth after gene editing. Sequencing covered two donors, and each donor provided one unedited and one FKBP12 knockout CMV-specific T cell product.

The meaning of the sample's treatment or condition label: CRISPR-Cas9 RNP knockout of FKBP12 using synthetic sgRNA#2. Before enrichment with an IFNgamma secretion assay kit, PBMCs were stimulated for approximately six hours using overlapping CMV pp65 and IE-1 peptide pools. On day 7, FKBP12 knockout was carried out by electroporation of Cas9 ribonucleoprotein with an Amaxa 4D-Nucleofector. After enrichment, the CMV-specific T cells were expanded in culture with recombinant human IL-7 and IL-15. T cell products were cultured for 21 days before cryopreservation. After activation, CMV-specific T cells were enriched from PBMCs on the basis of IFNgamma secretion. Ribonucleoprotein complexes contained recombinant Streptococcus pyogenes Cas9 protein precomplexed with FKBP12-specific sgRNA. As the most effective, GMP-preferred guide, synthetic sgRNA#2 was chosen for subsequent experiments. Genomic DNA was used for TCRbeta sequencing through the immunoSEQ service. The authors' analysis ran thus. Using immunoSEQ ANALYZER 3.0, the repertoires were analyzed for Morisita similarity, clonality, top-10 clone coverage and total clone counts. Clonality was scaled so that 1 meant monoclonal and lower values meant more diverse products. The source is immuneACCESS, and TCRdb retained only in-frame sequences with V and J called. Part of the clones is not carried over; for the studies checked, unresolved V genes explain less than half of this, and the remainder is unexplained. That table supplies the V and J calls and clone size; D and trimming were determined from the DNA. The sample yields some 730 clones; about 40% were counted once. The top ten clonotypes cover roughly 79% of the sample.

From its cysteine to its phenylalanine, the CDR3 spans 13 amino acids. CDR3 DNA only is kept here, 39 bases in frame from base 1. Reading the germline V gene (reference sequence) gives CDR1 GTSNPN and CDR2 SVGIG. The junction carries 10 bases between V and J, which are trimmed by 3 bases and 5 bases respectively. Overall study outcomes, separate from this receptor: It was concluded by the authors that the TCRbeta repertoire was not drastically skewed by gene editing and that excessive clonal expansion was not caused by gene editing. The repertoire comparisons shown in Figure 5 rested on n = 2. No Morisita similarity was observed between repertoires from different donors, whereas high similarity was observed between knockout and unedited products from the same donor. Knockout and unedited products had comparable clonality, top-10 clone read coverage, and total clone numbers.

The TCR was taken from a human donor in good health, a blood donor. Recombination joined TRBV30 with TRBJ2-2; the D gene lacks a confident call. The specimen was a CMV-specific product grown in culture, collected from cells with FKBP12 knockout. The sample's cell subset or site label, decoded: expanded CMV-specific T cell product isolated by IFNgamma secretion after CMV peptide stimulation. The DNA is as follows: TGTGCCTGGAGAGGTTTTTATACCGGGGAGCTGTTTTTT. The resulting protein is CAWRGFYTGELFF. The entire variable domain, with the stretches around the CDR3 drawn from the reference TRBV30 and TRBJ2-2 proteins, is SQTIHQWPATLVQPVGSPLSLECTVEGTSNPNLYWYRQAAGRGLQLLFYSVGIGQISSEVPQNLSASRPQDRQFILSSKKLLLSDSGFYLCAWRGFYTGELFFGEGSRLTVL.